Only a few counts were recorded for the clone carrying this T cell receptor (beta chain). Its antigen is not identified. TCRdb reprocessed the RT-PCR reads with MiXCR, giving one entry per CDR3 protein. Of roughly 760,000 distinct CDR3 sequences listed, 21% were seen once; the top ten hold roughly 10%. V lost 1 base, J lost 1 base, and 4 bases stayed unmatched. Germline V gene lookup returns CDR1 SGHAT and CDR2 FQDESV (reference sequence). The length of the CDR3 is 15 residues. This sample was taken from a study of response to subunit inactivated influenza vaccine. Study-level findings and limits: Every seasonal influenza vaccination brings in few new T cells, the authors suggested.

This receptor was taken from a man in his fifties who received an inactivated influenza vaccine. Material: PBMCs from blood, obtained around 5 days after vaccination. This chain uses TRBV11-1 with TRBJ2-7; 7 nucleotides line up with TRBD2. CDR3 in DNA: TGTGCCAGCAGCTTAGGGGCGGGGGATTCCTACGAGCAGTACTTC. Translation gives CASSLGAGDSYEQYF.